Following are 19 T cell receptor beta chains from one sample sequenced in a study of memory CD4+ T cells and cytomegalovirus serostatus. The sort gate was single viable CD3+CD4+CD8-CD45RO+ cells for memory CD4+ T cells. Data came from immunoSEQ multiplex PCR; TCRdb stores just in-frame clones and leaves some out. Among about 50,000 clones listed, roughly 80% were seen once. The sequenced material came from memory CD4+ T cells from blood. The receptors come from an adult in good health and CMV-seronegative.

V and J are TRBV9 and TRBJ2-2; tentatively, D is TRBD2 (6 bases). This CDR3 region has 16 residues. Germline CDR1 SGDLS, CDR2 YYNGEE. V lost 0 bases to trimming and J lost 7 bases, with 16 bases between them. This chain's CDR3 is CASSVAASSVGGELFF. The CDR3, as DNA: TGTGCCAGCAGCGTAGCTGCGTCTAGCGTGGGCGGGGAGCTGTTTTTT.

The V and J genes are TRBV7-2 and TRBJ1-4; unclear D gene. The germline V gene has CDR1 SGHTA and CDR2 FQGNSA. CDR3 length: 16 residues. V dropped 4 bases and J dropped 0 bases, with 12 bases sitting between them. In DNA, the CDR3 is TGTGCCAGCAGCTCCGGACTATTTTCAACTAATGAAAAACTGTTTTTT. Translating gives CASSSGLFSTNEKLFF. Full variable domain (rest looked up from reference TRBV7-2 and TRBJ1-4): GAGVSQSPSNKVTEKGKDVELRCDPISGHTALYWYRQSLGQGLEFLIYFQGNSAPDKSGLPSDRFSAERTGGSVSTLTIQRTQQEDSAVYLCASSSGLFSTNEKLFFGSGTQLSVL.

The J gene is TRBJ2-5, the V gene TRBV4-2; D is tentatively TRBD1 or TRBD2 (5 bases each). CDR1 and CDR2 (germline): LGHNA, YNFKEQ. With 0 bases removed from V and 4 bases from J, the gap between germline ends came to 9 bases. CDR3 size: 14 residues. This chain's CDR3 is CASSQERGAETQYF. The CDR3 DNA reads as TGTGCCAGCAGCCAAGAGAGAGGGGCAGAGACCCAGTACTTC.

The gene calls are TRBV30 and TRBJ1-2, with no clear D. V lost 0 bases, J lost 2 bases, and 7 bases lay in between. This CDR3 spans 13 amino acids. The germline V gene has CDR1 GTSNPN and CDR2 SVGIG (reference sequence). This CDR3 is CAWSVGRNYGYTF. The CDR3 DNA sequence: TGTGCCTGGAGTGTAGGGCGGAACTATGGCTACACCTTC.

This clone came up a few times. The CDR3 DNA reads as TGTGCCAGCAGCTTAGACACCGGGGAGCTGTTTTTT. This codes for CASSLDTGELFF. The gene calls are TRBV11-3 and TRBJ2-2; no reliable D call. Trimming left V 0 bases short and J 4 bases short, with 0 bases between. CDR3 size: 12 residues. The germline CDR1 and CDR2 sequences are SGHNT and YENEEA. The complete variable domain, with remaining parts taken from reference TRBV11-3 and TRBJ2-2, reads EAGVVQSPRYKIIEKKQPVAFWCNPISGHNTLYWYLQNLGQGPELLIRYENEEAVDDSQLPKDRFSAERLKGVDSTLKIQPAELGDSAVYLCASSLDTGELFFGEGSRLTVL.

This clone was seen more than once but under ten times. This rearrangement joins TRBV10-3 to TRBJ2-7; the D gene is possibly TRBD2 (5 bases). This CDR3 spans 16 amino acids. CDR1 is ENHRY, CDR2 SYGVKD, per germline. V lost 3 bases and J 1 base, leaving 16 bases between the germline ends. DNA for the CDR3: TGTGCCATCAGTGATCAGTGGCGGGCCCGTTCCTACGAGCAGTACTTC. As protein: CAISDQWRARSYEQYF.

The V and J genes are TRBV19 and TRBJ2-7; the D call may be TRBD1 or TRBD2 (7 bases each). CDR3 length: 17 amino acids. Between the trimmed V and J ends, which lost 3 bases and 3 bases, there was a span of 21 bases. Germline-derived CDR1 and CDR2 are LNHDA and SQIVND (reference sequence). The CDR3 nucleotides read TGTGCCAGTAGTATCCAGGGGGTGGCTAGCGGCCTCTACGAGCAGTACTTC. Its translation is CASSIQGVASGLYEQYF.

This clone was counted a few times. This sequence joins TRBV6-5 and TRBJ2-7; 7 bases are shared with TRBD1. The CDR3 is 13 amino acids. Losses at the gene ends were 6 bases for V and 4 bases for J; bases not matched to a gene: 6. Germline assignment: CDR1 MNHEY and CDR2 SVGAGI. The DNA of the CDR3 is TGTGCCAGCAGCCCCAGGGGGAGTTACGAGCAGTACTTC. It codes for CASSPRGSYEQYF.

By share of the sample, this clone is medium-sized. In DNA, the CDR3 is TGTGCCAGCAGCTTAGTAGGAGGCTCTGGAAACACCATATATTTT. This gives the protein CASSLVGGSGNTIYF. The chain couples TRBV7-6 to TRBJ1-3; D remains ambiguous. Germline CDR1 and CDR2: SGHVS and FNYEAQ. CDR3 size: 15 residues. Trimming removed 1 base at V and 0 bases at J, with 7 bases between.

This chain joins TRBV7-2 and TRBJ1-4; D gene uncertain. The CDR3 runs 14 residues. Germline V gives CDR1 SGHTA, CDR2 FQGNSA. V was trimmed by 2 bases and J by 8 bases, leaving 12 bases between them. The CDR3 DNA is TGTGCCAGCAGCTTAAGTAGGGTGCACGAAAAACTGTTTTTT. Translation gives CASSLSRVHEKLFF.

This clone has a handful of counts. The V call is TRBV5-8, the J call TRBJ2-3; 7 nucleotides agree with TRBD2. The germline V gene has CDR1 SGHTS and CDR2 YDEGEE. With V trimmed by 0 bases and J by 3 bases, 1 base remained unmatched. This CDR3 has 14 residues. The CDR3 loop is CASSLGGGTDTQYF. CDR3 coding DNA: TGTGCCAGCAGCTTGGGGGGAGGGACAGATACGCAGTATTTT.

The chain has TRBV12-5 and TRBJ2-7; D is possibly TRBD1 (6 bases). Per germline, CDR1 LGHNT and CDR2 FRNRAP. The germline V and J ends were trimmed by 2 bases and 7 bases, with 9 bases remaining between them. The CDR3 covers 12 residues. The CDR3 here is CASGLPQGEQYF. The CDR3 DNA sequence: TGTGCTAGTGGTTTGCCTCAGGGGGAGCAGTACTTC.

The chain links TRBV15 to TRBJ1-1, with 9 bases identical to TRBD1. Trimming removed 9 bases from V and 5 bases from J; junction bases left unmatched: 19. Germline assignment: CDR1 LNHNV and CDR2 YYDKDF (reference sequence). This CDR3 region has 17 residues. CDR3 nucleotides: TGTGCCACGACCCCATCGGGGACAGGGATCTGGAATACTGAAGCTTTCTTT. The encoded protein is CATTPSGTGIWNTEAFF.

The V gene is TRBV5-8, the J gene TRBJ1-6; D gene uncertain. The CDR3 sequence is 12 residues long. Trimming cost V 1 base and J 7 bases, with 3 bases left between them. Per germline, CDR1 SGHTS and CDR2 YDEGEE. CDR3 sequence: CASSLWNSPLHF. CDR3 nucleotides: TGTGCCAGCAGCTTGTGGAATTCACCCCTCCACTTT.

This clone was seen just once. The genes are TRBV28 and TRBJ2-1; D is uncertain. Per the germline V gene, CDR1 is MDHEN and CDR2 is SYDVKM. V was shortened by 10 bases and J by 7 bases, with 11 bases between the two germline ends. This CDR3 is built from 11 residues. The CDR3 loop is CANQKGNEQFF. DNA of the CDR3: TGTGCCAACCAGAAAGGGAATGAGCAGTTCTTC. The full variable domain, its missing parts supplied by reference TRBV28 and TRBJ2-1, is DVKVTQSSRYLVKRTGEKVFLECVQDMDHENMFWYRQDPGLGLRLIYFSYDVKMKEKGDIPEGYSVSREKKERFSLILESASTNQTSMYLCANQKGNEQFFGPGTRLTVL.

This clone was recorded a few times. The genes are TRBV30 and TRBJ1-1; no clear D. Germline values: CDR1 GTSNPN, CDR2 SVGIG (reference sequence). This CDR3 spans 16 amino acids. The V end was cut by 0 bases, the J end by 2 bases, with 16 bases between. The CDR3 reads CAWSVLGPQGNTEAFF. The CDR3 DNA is TGTGCCTGGAGTGTACTGGGTCCACAAGGAAACACTGAAGCTTTCTTT.

The chain links TRBV30 to TRBJ2-5; TRBD2 matches at 14 bases. Germline V gives CDR1 GTSNPN, CDR2 SVGIG (reference sequence). J gave up 4 bases and V 0 bases, and 10 bases lay outside the gene matches. The CDR3 loop spans 18 amino acids. This CDR3 reads CAWSVFGTSGGGGETQYF. The CDR3 DNA is TGTGCCTGGAGTGTTTTCGGGACTAGCGGGGGCGGGGGAGAGACCCAGTACTTC.

The rearrangement uses TRBV7-6 and TRBJ2-7; either TRBD1 or TRBD2 may fit D (5 bases each). Germline values: CDR1 SGHVS, CDR2 FNYEAQ. Between the trimmed V and J ends, which lost 1 base and 0 bases, there was a span of 13 bases. CDR3 length: 16 amino acids. CDR3 bases: TGTGCCAGCAGCTTAGACTCCGGGGCAGTCTCCTACGAGCAGTACTTC. It yields the protein CASSLDSGAVSYEQYF. Together with reference TRBV7-6 and TRBJ2-7, the CDR3 gives the full variable domain: GAGVSQSPRYKVTKRGQDVALRCDPISGHVSLYWYRQALGQGPEFLTYFNYEAQQDKSGLPNDRFSAERPEGSISTLTIQRTEQRDSAMYRCASSLDSGAVSYEQYFGPGTRLTVT.

J is TRBJ2-5 and V is TRBV15; 9 nucleotides align to TRBD2. Germline assignment: CDR1 LNHNV and CDR2 YYDKDF (reference sequence). V dropped 5 bases and J dropped 4; count of bases not matched to a gene: 14. CDR3 size: 17 residues. CDR3 protein: CATSLPRRGGGAETQYF. CDR3 nucleotide sequence: TGTGCCACCAGCTTACCCCGGCGCGGCGGGGGGGCAGAGACCCAGTACTTC.